One T cell receptor (beta chain) is described in this entry. The antigen remains unidentified. The data are from a study of memory CD8 T cells in hepatitis C reinfection. Study details: Between 3 and 8 weeks after reinfection detection, peak samples were drawn. Overall study results and limits: Conclusions on public clonotypes and secondary clearance were not definitive with five donors.

Time point here: peak reinfection, 3 to 8 weeks after reinfection detection. TCR sequencing was done directly ex vivo on sorted cells, without expansion in vitro. Clones were read by immunoSEQ multiplex PCR, and TCRdb kept only the in-frame ones, dropping some. The sample carries roughly 43,000 clones, 70% to 90% recorded once. Material for sequencing was naive CD8+ T cells sorted from blood. The sequence was collected from a man between 18 and 35 years old with hepatitis C virus infection.

The DNA for the CDR3 is TGTGCCAGCAGCACAGGGGCGGTGAACACTGAAGCTTTCTTT. Its protein is CASSTGAVNTEAFF. V and J are TRBV27 and TRBJ1-1, with 7 bases identical to TRBD1. CDR1 and CDR2 (germline): MNHEY, SMNVEV (reference sequence). Germline trimming cut 6 bases from V and 0 bases from J; bases unmatched to any gene: 4. This CDR3 region has 14 residues.